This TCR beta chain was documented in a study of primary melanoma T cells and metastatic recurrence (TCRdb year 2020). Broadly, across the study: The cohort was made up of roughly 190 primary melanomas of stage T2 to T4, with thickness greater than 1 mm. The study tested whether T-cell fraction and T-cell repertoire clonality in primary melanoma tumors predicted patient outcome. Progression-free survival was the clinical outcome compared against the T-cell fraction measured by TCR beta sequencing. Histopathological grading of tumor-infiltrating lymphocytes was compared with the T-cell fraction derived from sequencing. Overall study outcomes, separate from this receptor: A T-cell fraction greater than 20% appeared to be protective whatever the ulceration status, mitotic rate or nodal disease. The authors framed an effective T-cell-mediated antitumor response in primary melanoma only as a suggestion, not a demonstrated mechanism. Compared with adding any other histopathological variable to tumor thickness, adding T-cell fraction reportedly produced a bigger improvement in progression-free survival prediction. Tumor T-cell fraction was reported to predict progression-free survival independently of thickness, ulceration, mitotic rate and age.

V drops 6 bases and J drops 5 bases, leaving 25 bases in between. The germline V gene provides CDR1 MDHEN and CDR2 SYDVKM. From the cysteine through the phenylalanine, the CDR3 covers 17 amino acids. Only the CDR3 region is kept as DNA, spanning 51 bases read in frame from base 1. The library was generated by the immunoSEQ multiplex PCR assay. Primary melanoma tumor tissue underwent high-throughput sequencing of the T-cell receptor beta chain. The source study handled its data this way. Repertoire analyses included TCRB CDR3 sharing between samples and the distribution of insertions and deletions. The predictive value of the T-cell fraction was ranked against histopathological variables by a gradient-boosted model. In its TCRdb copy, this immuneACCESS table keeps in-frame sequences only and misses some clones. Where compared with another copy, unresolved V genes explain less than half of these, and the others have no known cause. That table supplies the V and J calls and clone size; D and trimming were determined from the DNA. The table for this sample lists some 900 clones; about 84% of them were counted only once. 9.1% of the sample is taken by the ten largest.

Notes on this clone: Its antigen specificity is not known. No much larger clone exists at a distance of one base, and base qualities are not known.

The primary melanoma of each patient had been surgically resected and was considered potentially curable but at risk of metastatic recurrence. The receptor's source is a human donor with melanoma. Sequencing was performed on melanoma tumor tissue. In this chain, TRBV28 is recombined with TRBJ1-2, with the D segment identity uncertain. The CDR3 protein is CASSPLGVGRRSYGYTF. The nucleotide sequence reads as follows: TGTGCCAGCAGCCCGCTAGGCGTTGGACGGCGGAGTTATGGCTACACCTTC.